This entry is about one TCR beta chain. Its antigen remains unknown. This entry comes from a study of T cells in localized non-small cell lung cancer. The V end was cut by 1 base, the J end by 8 bases, with 6 bases between. The CDR3 has 12 amino acids. Germline V gives CDR1 SGHTA, CDR2 FQGTGA. Study-wide points: A median approximately 60 of the top 100 tumor clones appeared in adjacent lung.

Measured with immunoSEQ multiplex PCR; TCRdb has only the in-frame clones, and not every one. In the table there are about 15,000 clones, roughly 86% of which are singletons. The rearrangement links TRBV7-3 to TRBJ2-1, with no clear D. This specimen was peripheral blood mononuclear cells, taken before any cancer treatment. This receptor was taken from a male donor older than 55 with stage II lung adenocarcinoma. CDR3 nucleotide sequence: TGTGCCAGCAGCTTAATTCCCCATGAGCAGTTCTTC. The encoded protein is CASSLIPHEQFF.